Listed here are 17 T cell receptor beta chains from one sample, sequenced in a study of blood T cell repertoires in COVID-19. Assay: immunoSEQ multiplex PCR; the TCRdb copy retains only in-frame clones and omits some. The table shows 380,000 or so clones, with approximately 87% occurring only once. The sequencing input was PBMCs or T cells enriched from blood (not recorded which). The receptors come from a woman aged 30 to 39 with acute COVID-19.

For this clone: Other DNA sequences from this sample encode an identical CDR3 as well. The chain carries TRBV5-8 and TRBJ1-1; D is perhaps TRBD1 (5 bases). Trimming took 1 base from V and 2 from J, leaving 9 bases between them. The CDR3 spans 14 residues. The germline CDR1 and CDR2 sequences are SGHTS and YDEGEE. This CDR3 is CASSLRGLNTEAFF. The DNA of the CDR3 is TGTGCCAGCAGCTTGCGGGGACTTAACACTGAAGCTTTCTTT.

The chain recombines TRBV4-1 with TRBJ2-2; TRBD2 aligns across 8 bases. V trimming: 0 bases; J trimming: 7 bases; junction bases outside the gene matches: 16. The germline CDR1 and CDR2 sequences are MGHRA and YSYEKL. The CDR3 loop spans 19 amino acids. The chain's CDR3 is CASSQEVGRGAPWDGELFF. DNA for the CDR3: TGCGCCAGCAGCCAAGAGGTCGGGCGGGGGGCCCCCTGGGACGGGGAGCTGTTTTTT.

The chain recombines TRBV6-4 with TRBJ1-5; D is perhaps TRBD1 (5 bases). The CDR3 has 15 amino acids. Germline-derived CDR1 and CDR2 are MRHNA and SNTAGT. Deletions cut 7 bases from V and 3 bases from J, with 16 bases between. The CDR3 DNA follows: TGTGCCAGCACTTTGGGGCGGGGAGTCAATCAGCCCCAGCATTTT. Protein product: CASTLGRGVNQPQHF.

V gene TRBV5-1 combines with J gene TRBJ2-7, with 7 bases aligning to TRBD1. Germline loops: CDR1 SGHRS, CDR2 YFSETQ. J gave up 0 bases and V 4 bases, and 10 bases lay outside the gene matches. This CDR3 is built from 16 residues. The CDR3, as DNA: TGCGCCAGCAGCCCCGGACAGGTGGTGGGCTCCTACGAGCAGTACTTC. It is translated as CASSPGQVVGSYEQYF.

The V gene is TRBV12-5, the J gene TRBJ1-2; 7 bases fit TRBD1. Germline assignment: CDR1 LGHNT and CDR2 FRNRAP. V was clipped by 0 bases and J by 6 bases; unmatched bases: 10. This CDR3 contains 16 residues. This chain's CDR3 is CASGLVEGAPMNGYTF. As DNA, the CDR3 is TGTGCTAGTGGTTTGGTAGAGGGGGCGCCGATGAATGGCTACACCTTC.

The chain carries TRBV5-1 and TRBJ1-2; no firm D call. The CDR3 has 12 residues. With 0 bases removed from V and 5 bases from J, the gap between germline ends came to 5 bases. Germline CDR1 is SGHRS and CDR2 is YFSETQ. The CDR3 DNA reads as TGCGCCAGCAGCTTGGGAGAGTATGGCTACACCTTC. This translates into CASSLGEYGYTF. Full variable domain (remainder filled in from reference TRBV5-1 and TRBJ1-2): KAGVTQTPRYLIKTRGQQVTLSCSPISGHRSVSWYQQTPGQGLQFLFEYFSETQRNKGNFPGRFSGRQFSNSRSEMNVSTLELGDSALYLCASSLGEYGYTFGSGTRLTVV.

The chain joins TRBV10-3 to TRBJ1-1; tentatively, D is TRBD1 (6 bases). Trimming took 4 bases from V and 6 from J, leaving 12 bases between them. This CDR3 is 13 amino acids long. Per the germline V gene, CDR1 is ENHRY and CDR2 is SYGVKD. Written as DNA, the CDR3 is TGTGCCATCAGTGTGGCAGAGGGGGCTGAAGCTTTCTTT. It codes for CAISVAEGAEAFF.

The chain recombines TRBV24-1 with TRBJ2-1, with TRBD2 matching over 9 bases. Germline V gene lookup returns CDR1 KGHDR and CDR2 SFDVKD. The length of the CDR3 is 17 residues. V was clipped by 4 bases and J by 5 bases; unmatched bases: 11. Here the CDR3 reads CATSDRNRLAGNNEQFF. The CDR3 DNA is TGTGCCACCAGTGACCGTAATCGGCTAGCGGGGAACAATGAGCAGTTCTTC.

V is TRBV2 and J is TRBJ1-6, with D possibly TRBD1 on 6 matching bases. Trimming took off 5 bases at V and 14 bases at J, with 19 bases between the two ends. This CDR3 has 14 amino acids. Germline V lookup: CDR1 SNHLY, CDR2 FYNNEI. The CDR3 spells CASSTDRWDRALHF. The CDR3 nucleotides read TGTGCCAGCAGTACCGACAGGTGGGATCGGGCCCTCCACTTT.

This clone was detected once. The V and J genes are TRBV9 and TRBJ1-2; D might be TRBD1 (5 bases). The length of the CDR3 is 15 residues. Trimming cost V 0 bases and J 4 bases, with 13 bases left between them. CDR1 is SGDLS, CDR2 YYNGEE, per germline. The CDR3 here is CASSVGPTGAYGYTF. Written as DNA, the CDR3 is TGTGCCAGCAGCGTAGGTCCCACAGGTGCCTATGGCTACACCTTC. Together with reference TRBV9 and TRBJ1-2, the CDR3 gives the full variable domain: DSGVTQTPKHLITATGQRVTLRCSPRSGDLSVYWYQQSLDQGLQFLIQYYNGEERAKGNILERFSAQQFPDLHSELNLSSLELGDSALYFCASSVGPTGAYGYTFGSGTRLTVV.

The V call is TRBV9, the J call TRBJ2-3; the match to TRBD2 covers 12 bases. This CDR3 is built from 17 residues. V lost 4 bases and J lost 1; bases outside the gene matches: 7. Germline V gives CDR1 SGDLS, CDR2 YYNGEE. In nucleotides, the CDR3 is TGTGCCAGCAGCCTCACTAGCGGGGGGCCCCGCACAGATACGCAGTATTTT. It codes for CASSLTSGGPRTDTQYF.

CDR3 DNA: TGTGCCAGCAGTTTAGCGGGAGGGGAGCAGTACTTC. Translating gives CASSLAGGEQYF. The chain is built from TRBV12-3 or TRBV12-4 and TRBJ2-7; TRBD2 matches at 7 bases. V gave up 0 bases and J gave up 7 bases; unmatched junction bases: 0. The CDR3 sequence is 12 residues long.

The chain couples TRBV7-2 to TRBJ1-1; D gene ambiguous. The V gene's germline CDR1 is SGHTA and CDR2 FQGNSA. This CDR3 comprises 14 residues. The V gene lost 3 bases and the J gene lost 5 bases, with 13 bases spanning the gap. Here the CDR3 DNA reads TGTGCCAGCAGCTTTGGCGGGCCGGGGACTGAAGCTTTCTTT. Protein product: CASSFGGPGTEAFF.

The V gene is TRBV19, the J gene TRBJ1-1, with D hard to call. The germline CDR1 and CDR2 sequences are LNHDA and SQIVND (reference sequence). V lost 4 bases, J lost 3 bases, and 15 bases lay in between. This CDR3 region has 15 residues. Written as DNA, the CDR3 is TGTGCCAGTAGTAGGGTCGGGAGCGGGTACACTGAAGCTTTCTTT. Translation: CASSRVGSGYTEAFF.

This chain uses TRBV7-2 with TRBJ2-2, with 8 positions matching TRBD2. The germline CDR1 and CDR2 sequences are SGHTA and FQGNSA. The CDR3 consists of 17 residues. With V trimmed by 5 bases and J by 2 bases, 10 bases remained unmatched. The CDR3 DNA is TGTGCCAGCAGCAGCCGACTAGCGCAACTTAACACCGGGGAGCTGTTTTTT. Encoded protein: CASSSRLAQLNTGELFF.

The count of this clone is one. CDR3 coding DNA: TGTGCCAGCAGGAAGACAGGGGATGAGCAGTTCTTC. Encoded protein: CASRKTGDEQFF. This sequence joins TRBV11-2 and TRBJ2-1, with TRBD1 matching 8 bases. V lost 6 bases and J lost 8; bases outside the gene matches: 3. Germline V gene sequence: CDR1 SGHAT, CDR2 FQNNGV. The CDR3 length is 12 residues.

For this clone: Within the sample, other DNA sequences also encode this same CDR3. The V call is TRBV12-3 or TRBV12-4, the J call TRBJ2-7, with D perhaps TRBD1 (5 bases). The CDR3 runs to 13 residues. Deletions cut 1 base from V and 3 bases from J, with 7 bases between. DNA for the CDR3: TGTGCCAGCAGTTTAGGACAGAACTACGAGCAGTACTTC. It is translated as CASSLGQNYEQYF.